Following are 9 T cell receptor beta chains from one sample sequenced in a study of beta chain features in type 1 diabetes. Overall study findings and caveats: Shorter TCRB CDR3s, moderately but significantly so, marked every one of the four CD4+ subsets in Type 1 diabetes patients.

No antigen is known for these receptors. The investigators reverse transcribed all of the isolated RNA, so they sequenced expressed TCRB transcripts. Some clones are missing from TCRdb's copy, which holds only in-frame ones; the method was immunoSEQ multiplex PCR. Among some 290,000 clones listed, about 13% were seen once. The source material was naive CD4+ T cells from blood. The receptors here all came from a man aged 25 to 45 with type 1 diabetes.

This clone has a handful of counts. The V gene is TRBV15, the J gene TRBJ2-1; TRBD2 matches 14 bases. Per the germline V gene, CDR1 is LNHNV and CDR2 is YYDKDF (reference sequence). The CDR3 runs 15 residues. J was trimmed by 9 bases and V by 3 bases; bases with no gene match: 4. CDR3 DNA sequence: TGTGCCACCAGCAGCCGCGGACTAGCGGGAGGTGAGCAGTTCTTC. Translated: CATSSRGLAGGEQFF. The full variable domain, completed using reference TRBV15 and TRBJ2-1, is DAMVIQNPRYQVTQFGKPVTLSCSQTLNHNVMYWYQQKSSQAPKLLFHYYDKDFNNEADTPDNFQSRRPNTSFCFLDIRSPGLGDTAMYLCATSSRGLAGGEQFFGPGTRLTVL.

The J gene is TRBJ2-2, the V gene TRBV5-1; 10 nucleotides align to TRBD2. V lost 0 bases and J lost 5; bases outside the gene matches: 7. CDR1 SGHRS and CDR2 YFSETQ come from the germline V gene. The CDR3 is 17 amino acids. The CDR3 DNA reads as TGCGCCAGCAGCTTGGTTCCTGGACTAGCGGTTACCGGGGAGCTGTTTTTT. Residues: CASSLVPGLAVTGELFF.

V usage is TRBV6-1 and J usage is TRBJ2-1; D perhaps matches TRBD2 (5 bases). There are 13 residues in the CDR3. Trimming took 7 bases from V and 2 from J, leaving 9 bases between them. The germline CDR1 and CDR2 sequences are MNHNS and SASEGT. The CDR3 loop is CASKGVPYNEQFF. The CDR3 DNA sequence: TGTGCCAGCAAGGGAGTTCCCTACAATGAGCAGTTCTTC.

The chain combines TRBV28 with TRBJ2-2; 7 positions match TRBD1. The germline V gene has CDR1 MDHEN and CDR2 SYDVKM. With 6 bases clipped from V and 6 bases from J, the junction kept 10 bases outside the gene matches. The CDR3 consists of 15 residues. CDR3: CASSSLTGVAGELFF. The CDR3, as DNA: TGTGCCAGCAGCTCACTTACAGGGGTAGCCGGGGAGCTGTTTTTT.

This clone was seen more than once but under ten times. This chain uses TRBV29-1 with TRBJ2-1, with a tentative D call TRBD2 (7 bases). The CDR3 runs to 14 residues. Germline V gives CDR1 SQVTM, CDR2 ANQGSEA. V was pared by 7 bases and J by 3 bases, with 16 bases between. The DNA of the CDR3 is TGCAGCGCCTCTGGGGGGGCACGCTACAATGAGCAGTTCTTC. Translated, it gives CSASGGARYNEQFF.

This clone was picked up one time. The chain has TRBV27 and TRBJ2-7; D is ambiguous. Germline lookup yields CDR1 MNHEY and CDR2 SMNVEV (reference sequence). V was pared by 0 bases and J by 0 bases, with 6 bases between. This CDR3 has 14 residues. In DNA form, the CDR3 reads TGTGCCAGCAGTTTATCCCTTAGCTCCTACGAGCAGTACTTC. This translates into CASSLSLSSYEQYF.

The V gene is TRBV4-1, the J gene TRBJ2-7; 11 nucleotides agree with TRBD2. V was pared by 0 bases and J by 3 bases, with 10 bases of the junction left unmatched. CDR1 and CDR2 (germline): MGHRA, YSYEKL. The CDR3 length is 18 residues. Written as DNA, the CDR3 is TGCGCCAGCAGCCAAGATACTAGCGGGAGCCGCCCGTTCTACGAGCAGTACTTC. Its protein is CASSQDTSGSRPFYEQYF.

The rearrangement uses TRBV28 and TRBJ2-7, with 9 bases that match TRBD2. V was pared by 11 bases and J by 5 bases, with 7 bases of the junction left unmatched. CDR3 length: 12 amino acids. CDR1 MDHEN and CDR2 SYDVKM come from the germline V gene. DNA for the CDR3: TGTGCCTCCGGGACTAGCACCCACGAGCAGTACTTC. This codes for CASGTSTHEQYF.

The CDR3 region is CASSLLHTEAFF. CDR3 bases: TGTGCCAGCAGCCTATTGCACACTGAAGCTTTCTTT. The rearrangement joins TRBV9 to TRBJ1-1; D gene uncertain. Trimming cost V 4 bases and J 3 bases, with 7 bases left between them. CDR1 and CDR2 (germline): SGDLS, YYNGEE. The CDR3 has 12 residues.